This T cell receptor (beta chain) comes out of a study of shared clonotypes between healthy human individuals. The study, taken as a whole, reports: What naive subsets generally showed was a larger estimated richness than memory subsets showed. Rarefaction curves obtained for sorted subsets showed sequencing incomplete despite large depth. The donor pool, a small one, limited the genetic and exposure-history diversity represented.

Sorted-subset replicate PCRs used around 200 ng DNA, about 30,000 T cell genomes. Sequencing was performed with immunoSEQ multiplex PCR; in TCRdb, only in-frame clones are kept and a portion is missing. The repertoire consists of 500,000 to 700,000 clones, with around 96% occurring once and the leading ten covering approximately 0.12%. In regard to this clone: Its antigen is unidentified. One end of the junction fails to match germline, which may point to a read error.

Germline V CDR1 and CDR2: MGHRA, YSYEKL. The CDR3 extends over 17 amino acids. Selected positively for CCR7 and CD45RO-negative, naive CD8 cells excluded terminally differentiated effector memory CD45RA+ cells. This rearrangement joins TRBV4-1 to TRBJ1-5, with 9 bases identical to TRBD1. The sample taken for sequencing was naive CD8+ T cells sorted from blood. The TCR comes from a woman in her 30s in good health. CDR3 region: CASSVEGITGGKQPQHF. CDR3 nucleotides: TGCGCCAGCAGTGTGGAGGGGATTACAGGGGGCAAACAGCCCCAGCATTTT.